This T cell receptor (beta chain) is from a study of cytomegalovirus exposure and HLA in healthy donors. Study-level background: Clustering assigned about 76% of the approximately 370 genotyped donors to the Caucasian-associated ancestry cluster. Overall study findings and caveats: In a later analysis, a missense DCLRE1C variant was linked to TCR beta V- and J-gene trimming. In all likelihood, a cluster of highly shared sequence variants was a sequencing artifact.

This clone has only one observation. Its antigen is currently unknown. Primers: 60 Vbeta forward and 13 Jbeta reverse. Profiled with immunoSEQ multiplex PCR; TCRdb holds only in-frame clones, not every one. The table shows 100,000 to 150,000 clones, with under 90% occurring only once. The CDR3 has 15 residues. Losses at the gene ends were 0 bases for V and 5 bases for J; bases not matched to a gene: 3. The V gene's germline CDR1 is SGDLS and CDR2 YYNGEE. The chain employs TRBV9 and TRBJ2-7; TRBD2 matches at 12 bases. Sample: PBMCs. The clonotype comes from a woman in her thirties or forties in good health and CMV-seropositive. CDR3 protein: CASSVGRLAGDEQYF. CDR3 in DNA: TGTGCCAGCAGCGTAGGTCGACTAGCGGGAGACGAGCAGTACTTC. The whole variable domain, filled in from reference TRBV9 and TRBJ2-7, reads DSGVTQTPKHLITATGQRVTLRCSPRSGDLSVYWYQQSLDQGLQFLIQYYNGEERAKGNILERFSAQQFPDLHSELNLSSLELGDSALYFCASSVGRLAGDEQYFGPGTRLTVT.